Listed here are 23 T cell receptor beta chains from one sample, sequenced in a study of regulatory T cells in long-lasting Graves disease. Building the TCR beta libraries relied on iRepertoire HTBI primers, and CDR3 regions underwent Arm-PCR. Each CDR3 protein gets one entry after TCRdb re-called the multiplex PCR reads with MiXCR. Counted here are 520,000 or so distinct CDR3 sequences, approximately 12% occurring once; the ten biggest clones make up approximately 9.6%. Described time point: newly diagnosed GD, antithyroid drugs for less than 3 months. The TCR library used RNA extracted from PBMCs. Another study also made use of these data, one on T cells in Graves' hyperthyroidism and ophthalmopathy.

Source: peripheral blood mononuclear cells (PBMCs), taken at new diagnosis, from a patient treated with antithyroid drugs. The receptors derive from a woman aged 25-40 years with Graves disease.

At least ten counts were recorded for this clonotype. The V gene is TRBV5-1, the J gene TRBJ1-2; TRBD1 matches 9 bases. This CDR3 is 15 amino acids long. Looked up from germline, CDR1 is SGHRS and CDR2 is YFSETQ. V gave up 3 bases and J gave up 4 bases; unmatched junction bases: 7. CDR3 sequence (DNA): TGCGCCAGCAGCTACAGGGGGCTACAACCCTATGGCTACACCTTC. Its translation is CASSYRGLQPYGYTF. Filled out from reference TRBV5-1 and TRBJ1-2, the complete variable domain reads KAGVTQTPRYLIKTRGQQVTLSCSPISGHRSVSWYQQTPGQGLQFLFEYFSETQRNKGNFPGRFSGRQFSNSRSEMNVSTLELGDSALYLCASSYRGLQPYGYTFGSGTRLTVV.

The J gene is TRBJ2-1, the V gene TRBV20-1; D may be TRBD2 (5 bases). The V end lost 1 base, the J end lost 4 bases, and 5 bases lay between the germline ends. The CDR3 runs 12 residues. The germline CDR1 and CDR2 sequences are DFQATT and SNEGSKA (reference sequence). Written as DNA, the CDR3 is TGCAGTGCTAGAGGCGGGTACAATGAGCAGTTCTTC. Translated, it gives CSARGGYNEQFF.

This clonotype has at least ten counts. This sequence joins TRBV27 and TRBJ2-5; the D is unclear. In germline, CDR1 is MNHEY, CDR2 SMNVEV (reference sequence). This CDR3 is 14 amino acids long. Trimming took 6 bases from V and 0 from J, leaving 11 bases between them. As DNA, the CDR3 is TGTGCCAGCAGCCGACTTGGGTACCAAGAGACCCAGTACTTC. Encoded protein: CASSRLGYQETQYF.

This clonotype has more than one count but fewer than ten. This chain links TRBV30 with TRBJ2-3; 8 nucleotides line up with TRBD2. Germline V gene lookup returns CDR1 GTSNPN and CDR2 SVGIG (reference sequence). V gave up 0 bases and J gave up 6 bases; unmatched junction bases: 11. This CDR3 comprises 16 residues. The CDR3 sequence: CAWSVNRGGRPDTQYF. In nucleotides, the CDR3 is TGTGCCTGGAGTGTAAATCGCGGGGGGCGACCGGATACGCAGTATTTT.

The chain joins TRBV6-2 or TRBV6-3 to TRBJ2-7; the D is unclear. There are 12 residues in the CDR3. CDR1 and CDR2 (germline): MNHEY, SVGEGT. Trimming stripped 4 bases from V and 2 bases from J, with 6 bases between. The CDR3 sequence: CASSWFAYEQYF. The DNA of the CDR3 is TGTGCCAGCAGTTGGTTCGCCTACGAGCAGTACTTC.

This clonotype has at least ten counts. V and J are TRBV12-3 or TRBV12-4 and TRBJ2-2; D is uncertain. The length of the CDR3 is 14 residues. Trimming removed 3 bases from V and 3 bases from J, with 8 bases in between. The CDR3 DNA reads as TGTGCCAGCAGTTTGGCCCGTGACACCGGGGAGCTGTTTTTT. Protein sequence: CASSLARDTGELFF.

The rearrangement uses TRBV27 and TRBJ1-1, with 7 bases lining up with TRBD1. V lost 5 bases and J lost 8; bases outside the gene matches: 8. This CDR3 comprises 13 residues. Germline-derived CDR1 and CDR2 are MNHEY and SMNVEV (reference sequence). The CDR3 here is CASSERTGKEAFF. CDR3 nucleotide sequence: TGTGCCAGCAGTGAACGGACAGGAAAAGAAGCTTTCTTT.

This clonotype was observed at least ten times. The rearrangement joins TRBV12-3 or TRBV12-4 to TRBJ1-3, with TRBD1 matching over 7 bases. The CDR3 is 15 residues long. V shed 10 bases, J shed 3 bases, and the junction held 12 bases outside the gene matches. Here the CDR3 reads CATRQGVSFGNTIYF. As DNA, the CDR3 is TGTGCCACCAGACAGGGAGTAAGTTTTGGAAACACCATATATTTT.

This clonotype was counted only a few times. CDR3 protein: CASSQRVSTDTQYF. The CDR3 bases are TGTGCCAGCAGCCAACGCGTTAGCACAGATACGCAGTATTTT. The chain is built from TRBV9 and TRBJ2-3; the D is unclear. The CDR3 has 14 residues. Trimming removed 4 bases at V and 0 bases at J, with 9 bases between. CDR1 and CDR2 (germline): SGDLS, YYNGEE.

This clonotype was detected ten times or more. The CDR3 DNA sequence: TGTGCCAGCTCACCACCGGGCCTAGCGGGAGGGGCAGATACGCAGTATTTT. This codes for CASSPPGLAGGADTQYF. The chain combines TRBV18 with TRBJ2-3; 12 bases line up with TRBD2. The CDR3 spans 17 residues. V was pared by 0 bases and J by 4 bases, with 5 bases of the junction left unmatched. Germline loops: CDR1 KGHSH, CDR2 LQKENI.

This clonotype was found many times. The J gene is TRBJ2-4, the V gene TRBV6-9; no clear D gene. The germline gives CDR1 MNHGY, CDR2 SVAAGI. CDR3 length equals 15 residues. V lost 4 bases and J 0 bases, leaving 10 bases between the germline ends. The CDR3 DNA reads as TGTGCCAGCAGTTCCGCAGCTCTAGCCAAAAACATTCAGTACTTC. It codes for CASSSAALAKNIQYF.

This clonotype was found many times. This rearrangement joins TRBV20-1 to TRBJ1-3; D is ambiguous. Trimming left V 1 base short and J 3 bases short, with 10 bases between. The germline CDR1 and CDR2 sequences are DFQATT and SNEGSKA (reference sequence). This CDR3 spans 14 amino acids. CDR3 coding DNA: TGCAGTGCTAGAGGCGGGGTGATTGGAAACACCATATATTTT. Translating it yields CSARGGVIGNTIYF.

The rearrangement uses TRBV14 and TRBJ2-3; 10 bases match TRBD2. Germline V gene sequence: CDR1 SGHDN, CDR2 FVKESK. The CDR3 has 16 residues. Trimming took 2 bases from V and 4 from J; bases not matched to a gene: 6. CDR3 loop: CASSQRTGTSADTQYF. The CDR3 region has the DNA TGTGCCAGCAGCCAAAGGACGGGGACTAGCGCAGATACGCAGTATTTT. Complete variable domain (other parts from reference TRBV14 and TRBJ2-3): EAGVTQFPSHSVIEKGQTVTLRCDPISGHDNLYWYRRVMGKEIKFLLHFVKESKQDESGMPNNRFLAERTGGTYSTLKVQPAELEDSGVYFCASSQRTGTSADTQYFGPGTRLTVL.

The gene calls are TRBV4-1 and TRBJ1-2; 7 bases agree with TRBD1. The V segment lost 0 bases and the J segment 8 bases; nucleotides outside the gene matches: 9. The CDR3 spans 15 residues. The V gene's germline CDR1 is MGHRA and CDR2 YSYEKL. In DNA form, the CDR3 reads TGCGCCAGCAGCCAAGATTGGACTAGGGGGCGAGGCTACACCTTC. Translated, it gives CASSQDWTRGRGYTF.

The sample holds many counts of this clonotype. The rearrangement uses TRBV28 and TRBJ1-6, with D perhaps matching TRBD1 (6 bases). Germline V gene data show CDR1 as MDHEN and CDR2 as SYDVKM. V lost 6 bases and J 9 bases, leaving 18 bases between the germline ends. The CDR3 length is 15 residues. This chain's CDR3 is CASSISDRPSSPLHF. CDR3 nucleotides: TGTGCCAGCAGCATTTCTGACAGGCCTAGTTCACCCCTCCACTTT. Full variable domain (missing parts from reference TRBV28 and TRBJ1-6): DVKVTQSSRYLVKRTGEKVFLECVQDMDHENMFWYRQDPGLGLRLIYFSYDVKMKEKGDIPEGYSVSREKKERFSLILESASTNQTSMYLCASSISDRPSSPLHFGNGTRLTVT.

This clonotype was observed many times. The chain employs TRBV6-1 and TRBJ2-6; D is unresolved. The V and J ends lost 5 bases and 0 bases respectively, with 11 bases between them. Germline CDR1 is MNHNS and CDR2 is SASEGT. This CDR3 is built from 16 residues. CDR3: CASSPAHNSGANVLTF. The DNA of the CDR3 is TGTGCCAGCAGTCCGGCCCACAACTCTGGGGCCAACGTCCTGACTTTC.

This clonotype appeared many times. The rearrangement uses TRBV2 and TRBJ2-5; possibly TRBD1 for D (6 bases). Germline loops: CDR1 SNHLY, CDR2 FYNNEI. The CDR3 spans 14 residues. Trimming took off 4 bases at V and 5 bases at J, with 14 bases between the two ends. Here the CDR3 reads CASSGLQGMETQYF. Here the CDR3 DNA reads TGTGCCAGCAGTGGACTCCAGGGGATGGAGACCCAGTACTTC.

This clonotype was counted at least ten times. The V call is TRBV20-1, the J call TRBJ1-5; 9 bases agree with TRBD1. This CDR3 contains 14 residues. J was trimmed by 6 bases and V by 3 bases; bases with no gene match: 6. Germline V gene sequence: CDR1 DFQATT, CDR2 SNEGSKA (reference sequence). The chain's CDR3 is CSARTPGQGQPQHF. CDR3 nucleotides: TGCAGTGCTAGGACGCCGGGACAGGGTCAGCCCCAGCATTTT.

This CDR3 reads CASSLRLAGGPYPDTQYF. The DNA for the CDR3 is TGTGCCAGCAGCCTCAGACTAGCGGGAGGGCCATATCCAGATACGCAGTATTTT. The rearrangement uses TRBV7-9 and TRBJ2-3, with 14 bases lining up with TRBD2. The V gene's germline CDR1 is SEHNR and CDR2 FQNEAQ (reference sequence). V lost 5 bases to trimming and J lost 4 bases; unmatched junction nucleotides: 11. The CDR3 has 18 amino acids.

This clonotype came up many times. The CDR3 spells CSARRLTGRVNNSPLHF. CDR3 bases: TGCAGTGCTAGACGGTTGACAGGCAGGGTTAATAATTCACCCCTCCACTTT. The genes are TRBV20-1 and TRBJ1-6, with a possible D match to TRBD1 (6 bases). The CDR3 runs to 17 residues. Trimming cost V 2 bases and J 5 bases, with 19 bases left between them. Per the germline V gene, CDR1 is DFQATT and CDR2 is SNEGSKA (reference sequence).

The table lists this clonotype with a few counts. The rearrangement uses TRBV5-1 and TRBJ2-5, with a possible D match to TRBD2 (7 bases). The CDR3 consists of 16 residues. The germline V and J ends were trimmed by 1 base and 4 bases, with 17 bases remaining between them. Germline assignment: CDR1 SGHRS and CDR2 YFSETQ. CDR3 sequence: CASSLSLTGGLETQYF. CDR3 DNA sequence: TGCGCCAGCAGCTTGTCTCTGACGGGGGGCTTAGAGACCCAGTACTTC.

This clonotype was counted ten times or more. The V and J genes are TRBV11-2 and TRBJ1-5; no clear D. The CDR3 is 13 amino acids. Trimming shortened V by 3 bases and J by 7 bases, and 10 bases separated the two germline ends. Per the germline V gene, CDR1 is SGHAT and CDR2 is FQNNGV. The CDR3 reads CASSLSLEQPQHF. In DNA, the CDR3 is TGTGCCAGCAGCTTGTCTCTGGAGCAGCCCCAGCATTTT. The whole variable domain, filled in from reference TRBV11-2 and TRBJ1-5, reads EAGVAQSPRYKIIEKRQSVAFWCNPISGHATLYWYQQILGQGPKLLIQFQNNGVVDDSQLPKDRFSAERLKGVDSTLKIQPAKLEDSAVYLCASSLSLEQPQHFGDGTRLSIL.

Comment on this clonotype: One end of the junction varies from germline; a read error may be responsible. V usage is TRBV5-1 and J usage is TRBJ2-5; D unresolved. Germline lookup yields CDR1 SGHRS and CDR2 YFSETQ. This CDR3 is built from 14 residues. CDR3 amino acids: CASSLVTVQETLYF. The CDR3 nucleotides read TGCGCCAGCAGCTTGGTCACAGTTCAAGAGACCCTGTACTTC.